This T cell receptor beta chain came from a study of early stage breast cancer tumors. Study information: ER+/PR+/HER2- status applied to about 80% of the 16 invasive breast tumors.

Turning to this clone: Its antigen is unknown.

General study results and limits: In about 90% of the 16 patients, blood comparison separated tumor from normal breast.

Assay: immunoSEQ multiplex PCR; the TCRdb copy retains only in-frame clones and omits some. The profile shows roughly 1,900 clones, 69% of them singletons. The CDR3 has 12 amino acids. V was trimmed by 4 bases and J by 3 bases, leaving 7 bases between them. Germline values: CDR1 MNHEY, CDR2 SVGAGI. Source material: normal breast tissue next to the tumor. This sequence originates from a person aged 35-55 years with breast cancer. The J gene is TRBJ2-7, the V gene TRBV6-5; no reliable D call. This CDR3 is CASSSRIYEQYF. Here the CDR3 DNA reads TGTGCCAGCAGTTCCCGGATCTACGAGCAGTACTTC.